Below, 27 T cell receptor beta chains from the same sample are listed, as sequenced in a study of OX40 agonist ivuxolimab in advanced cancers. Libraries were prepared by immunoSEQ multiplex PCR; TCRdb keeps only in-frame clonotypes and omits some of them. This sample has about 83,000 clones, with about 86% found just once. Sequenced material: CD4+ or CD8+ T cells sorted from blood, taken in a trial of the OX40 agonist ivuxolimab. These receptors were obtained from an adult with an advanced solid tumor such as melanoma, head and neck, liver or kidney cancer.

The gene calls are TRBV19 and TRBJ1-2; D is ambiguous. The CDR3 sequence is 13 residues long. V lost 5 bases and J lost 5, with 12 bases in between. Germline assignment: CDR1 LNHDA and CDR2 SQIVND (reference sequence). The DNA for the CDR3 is TGTGCCAGTAGTGTCGGACCCACATATGGCTACACCTTC. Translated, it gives CASSVGPTYGYTF.

The CDR3 sequence is CASSRAGGRNEQFF. CDR3 nucleotides: TGTGCCAGTAGTAGGGCGGGGGGGCGGAATGAGCAGTTCTTC. The chain employs TRBV19 and TRBJ2-1, with 9 bases that match TRBD2. CDR1 is LNHDA, CDR2 SQIVND, per germline (reference sequence). J lost 7 bases, V lost 4 bases, and 5 bases had no gene match. The CDR3 has 14 amino acids.

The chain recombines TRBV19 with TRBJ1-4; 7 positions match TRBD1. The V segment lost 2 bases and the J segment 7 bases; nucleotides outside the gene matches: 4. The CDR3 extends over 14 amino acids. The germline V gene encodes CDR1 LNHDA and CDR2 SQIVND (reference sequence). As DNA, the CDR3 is TGTGCCAGTAGTATAAATGGGGACAGTGAAAAACTGTTTTTT. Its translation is CASSINGDSEKLFF.

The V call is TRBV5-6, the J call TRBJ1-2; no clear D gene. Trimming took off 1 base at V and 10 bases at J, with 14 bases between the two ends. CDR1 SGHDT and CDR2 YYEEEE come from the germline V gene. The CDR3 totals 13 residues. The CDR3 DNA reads TGTGCCAGCAGCTTGCAGCAACTAGGCTTCTACACCTTC. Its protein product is CASSLQQLGFYTF.

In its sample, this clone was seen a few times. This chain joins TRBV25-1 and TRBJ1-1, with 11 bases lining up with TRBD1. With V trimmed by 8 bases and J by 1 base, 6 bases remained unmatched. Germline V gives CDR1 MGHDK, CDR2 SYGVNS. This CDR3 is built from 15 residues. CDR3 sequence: CASSRTGGGNTEAFF. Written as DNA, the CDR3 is TGTGCCAGCTCTAGGACAGGGGGCGGGAACACTGAAGCTTTCTTT.

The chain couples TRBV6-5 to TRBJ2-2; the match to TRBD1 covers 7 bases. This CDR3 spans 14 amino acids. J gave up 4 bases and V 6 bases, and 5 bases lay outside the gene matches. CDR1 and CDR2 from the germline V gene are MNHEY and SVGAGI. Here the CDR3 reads CASSTGVSTGELFF. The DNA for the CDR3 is TGTGCCAGCAGCACAGGGGTGAGCACCGGGGAGCTGTTTTTT.

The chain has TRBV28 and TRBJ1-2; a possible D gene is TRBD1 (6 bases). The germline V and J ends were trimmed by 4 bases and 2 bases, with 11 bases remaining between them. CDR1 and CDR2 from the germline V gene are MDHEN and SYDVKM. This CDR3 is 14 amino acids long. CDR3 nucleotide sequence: TGTGCCAGCAGTTATCAGGGGCGGAACTATGGCTACACCTTC. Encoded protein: CASSYQGRNYGYTF.

The CDR3 sequence: CASSSSGGTAPLHF. The CDR3, as DNA: TGTGCCAGCAGCTCCAGCGGGGGGACAGCACCCCTCCACTTT. The chain is built from TRBV11-1 and TRBJ1-6; 7 bases fit TRBD1. CDR3 length: 14 amino acids. Germline assignment: CDR1 SGHAT and CDR2 FQDESV (reference sequence). Trimming removed 4 bases from V and 11 bases from J; junction bases left unmatched: 8.

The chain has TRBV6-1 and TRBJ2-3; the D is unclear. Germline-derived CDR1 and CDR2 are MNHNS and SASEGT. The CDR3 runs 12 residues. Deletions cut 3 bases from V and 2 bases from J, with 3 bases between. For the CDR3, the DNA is TGTGCCAGCAGTGAGCACACAGATACGCAGTATTTT. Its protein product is CASSEHTDTQYF.

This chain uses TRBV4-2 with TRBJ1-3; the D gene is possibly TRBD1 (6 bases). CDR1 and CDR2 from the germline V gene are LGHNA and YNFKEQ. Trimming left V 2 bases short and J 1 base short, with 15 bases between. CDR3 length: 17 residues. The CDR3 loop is CASSQPTGLDSGNTIYF. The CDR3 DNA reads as TGTGCCAGCAGCCAACCTACAGGGTTGGATTCTGGAAACACCATATATTTT.

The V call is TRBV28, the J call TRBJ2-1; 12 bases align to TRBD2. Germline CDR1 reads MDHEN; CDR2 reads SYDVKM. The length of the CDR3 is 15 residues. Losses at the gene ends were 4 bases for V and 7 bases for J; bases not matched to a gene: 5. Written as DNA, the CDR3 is TGTGCCAGCAGTTCGACTAGCGGGGGAGTTAATGAGCAGTTCTTC. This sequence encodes CASSSTSGGVNEQFF.

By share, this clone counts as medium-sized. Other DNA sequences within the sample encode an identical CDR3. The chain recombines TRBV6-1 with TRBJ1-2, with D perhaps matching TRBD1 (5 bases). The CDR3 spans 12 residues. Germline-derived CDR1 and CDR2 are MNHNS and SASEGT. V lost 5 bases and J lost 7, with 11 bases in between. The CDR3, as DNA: TGTGCCAGCAGTTTCAGGGAAACTGGCTACACCTTC. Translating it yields CASSFRETGYTF.

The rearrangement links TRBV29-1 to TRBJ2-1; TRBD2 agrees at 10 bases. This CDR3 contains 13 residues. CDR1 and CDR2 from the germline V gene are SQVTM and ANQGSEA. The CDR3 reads CSWVGTSANEQFF. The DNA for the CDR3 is TGCAGTTGGGTAGGGACTAGCGCAAATGAGCAGTTCTTC.

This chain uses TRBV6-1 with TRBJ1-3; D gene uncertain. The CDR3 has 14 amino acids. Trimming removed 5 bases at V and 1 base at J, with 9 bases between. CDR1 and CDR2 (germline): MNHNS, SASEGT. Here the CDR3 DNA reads TGTGCCAGCAGTCAGCAGCAGTCTGGAAACACCATATATTTT. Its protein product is CASSQQQSGNTIYF.

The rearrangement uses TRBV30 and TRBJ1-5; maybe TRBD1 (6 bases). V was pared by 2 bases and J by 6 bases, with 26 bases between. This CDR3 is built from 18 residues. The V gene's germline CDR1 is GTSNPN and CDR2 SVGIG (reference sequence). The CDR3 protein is CAWSHQGPGANVGQPQHF. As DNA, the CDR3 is TGTGCCTGGAGTCATCAAGGGCCAGGGGCCAACGTGGGTCAGCCCCAGCATTTT.

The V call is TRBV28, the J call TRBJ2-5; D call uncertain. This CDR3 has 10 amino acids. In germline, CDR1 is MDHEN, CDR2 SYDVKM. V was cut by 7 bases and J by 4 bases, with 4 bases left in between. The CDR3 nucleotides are TGTGCCAGCAACGGAGAGACCCAGTACTTC. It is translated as CASNGETQYF.

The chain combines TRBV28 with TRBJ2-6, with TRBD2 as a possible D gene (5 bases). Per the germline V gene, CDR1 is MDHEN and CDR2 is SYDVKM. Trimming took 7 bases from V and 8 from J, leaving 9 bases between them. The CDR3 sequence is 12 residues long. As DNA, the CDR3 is TGTGCCAGCACACCGGACTCCAACGTCCTGACTTTC. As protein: CASTPDSNVLTF.

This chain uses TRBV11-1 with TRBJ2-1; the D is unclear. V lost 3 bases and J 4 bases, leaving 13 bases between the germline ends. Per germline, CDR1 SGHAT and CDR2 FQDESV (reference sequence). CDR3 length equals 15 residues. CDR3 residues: CASSLSRETYNEQFF. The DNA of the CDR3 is TGTGCCAGCAGCTTGAGTAGGGAAACTTACAATGAGCAGTTCTTC.

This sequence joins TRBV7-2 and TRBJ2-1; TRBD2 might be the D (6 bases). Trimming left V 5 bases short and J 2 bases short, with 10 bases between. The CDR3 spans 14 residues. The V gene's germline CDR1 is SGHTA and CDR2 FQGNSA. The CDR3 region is CASSRGAAYNEQFF. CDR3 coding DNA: TGTGCCAGCAGCCGCGGGGCGGCCTACAATGAGCAGTTCTTC.

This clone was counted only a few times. The CDR3 DNA reads TGTGCATCGGCACTAGCGGGGAAAAATGAGCAGTTCTTC. Translated: CASALAGKNEQFF. The chain employs TRBV6-1 and TRBJ2-1; TRBD2 aligns across 10 bases. Per germline, CDR1 MNHNS and CDR2 SASEGT. The CDR3 loop spans 13 amino acids.

Written as DNA, the CDR3 is TGTGCCATCAGTGAAACAGGCCCTAAAACTTCACCCCTCCACTTT. Residues: CAISETGPKTSPLHF. The chain couples TRBV10-3 to TRBJ1-6; D may be TRBD1 (5 bases). This CDR3 is built from 15 residues. Germline CDR1 reads ENHRY; CDR2 reads SYGVKD. Trimming pared 3 bases from V and 9 bases from J, leaving 15 bases between.

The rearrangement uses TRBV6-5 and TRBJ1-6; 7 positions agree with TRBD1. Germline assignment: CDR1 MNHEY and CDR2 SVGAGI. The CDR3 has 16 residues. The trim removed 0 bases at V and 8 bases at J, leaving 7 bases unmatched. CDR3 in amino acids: CASSYSANRGDSPLHF. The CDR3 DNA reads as TGTGCCAGCAGTTACTCCGCCAACAGGGGCGATTCACCCCTCCACTTT.

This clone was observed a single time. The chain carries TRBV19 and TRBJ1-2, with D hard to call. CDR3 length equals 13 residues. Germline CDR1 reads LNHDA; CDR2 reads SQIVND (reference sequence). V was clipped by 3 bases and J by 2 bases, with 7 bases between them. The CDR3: CASSIERNYGYTF. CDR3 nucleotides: TGTGCCAGTAGTATTGAGCGGAACTATGGCTACACCTTC.

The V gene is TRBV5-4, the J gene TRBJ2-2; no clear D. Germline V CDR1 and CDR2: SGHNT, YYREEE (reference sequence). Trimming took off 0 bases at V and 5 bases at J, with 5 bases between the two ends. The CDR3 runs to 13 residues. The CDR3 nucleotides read TGTGCCAGCAGCTTGGAGGCGACCGGGGAGCTGTTTTTT. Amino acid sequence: CASSLEATGELFF. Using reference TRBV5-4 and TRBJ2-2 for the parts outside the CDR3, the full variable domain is ETGVTQSPTHLIKTRGQQVTLRCSSQSGHNTVSWYQQALGQGPQFIFQYYREEENGRGNFPPRFSGLQFPNYSSELNVNALELDDSALYLCASSLEATGELFFGEGSRLTVL.

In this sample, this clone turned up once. The CDR3 is CASSGRLAGGRETQYF. CDR3 nucleotides: TGTGCCAGCAGCGGCAGACTAGCGGGGGGGCGGGAGACCCAGTACTTC. The chain recombines TRBV9 with TRBJ2-5; 14 bases match TRBD2. V was pared by 3 bases and J by 5 bases, with 6 bases of the junction left unmatched. The V gene's germline CDR1 is SGDLS and CDR2 YYNGEE. The CDR3 runs 16 residues.

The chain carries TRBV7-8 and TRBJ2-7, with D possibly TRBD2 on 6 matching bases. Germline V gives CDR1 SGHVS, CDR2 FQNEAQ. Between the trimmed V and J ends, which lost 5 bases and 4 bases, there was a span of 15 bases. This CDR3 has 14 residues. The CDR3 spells CASSTLEGFYEQYF. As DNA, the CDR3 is TGTGCCAGCAGCACACTGGAGGGATTTTACGAGCAGTACTTC.

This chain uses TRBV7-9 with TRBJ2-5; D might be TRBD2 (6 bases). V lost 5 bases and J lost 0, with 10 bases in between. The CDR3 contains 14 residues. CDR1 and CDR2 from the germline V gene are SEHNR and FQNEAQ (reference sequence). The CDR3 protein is CASSPGGHQETQYF. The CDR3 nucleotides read TGTGCCAGCAGCCCCGGGGGACACCAAGAGACCCAGTACTTC. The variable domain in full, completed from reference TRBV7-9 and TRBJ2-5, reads DTGVSQNPRHKITKRGQNVTFRCDPISEHNRLYWYRQTLGQGPEFLTYFQNEAQLEKSRLLSDRFSAERPKGSFSTLEIQRTEQGDSAMYLCASSPGGHQETQYFGPGTRLLVL.